The rows below give T cell receptor beta chains drawn from one sample of a study of CD4 T cells in relation to SARS-CoV-2 and coronaviruses. The assay was immunoSEQ multiplex PCR, and TCRdb's table has in-frame clones only and misses some. The table has roughly 63,000 clones, over 90% seen once; the top ten hold around 0.13%. Sequencing was done on a sample of naive CD4+ T cells from PBMCs. The receptors were sampled from a human donor in good health. Both conserved end residues are part of each CDR3. The order of the fields is V gene, clone size, D gene, J gene, CDR3 protein, CDR3 DNA. A D gene is named only where the DNA matches it firmly. Not all rows give a size; the values are once, few, many and, for expanded clones, a class.

v_call: TRBV19
clone_size: .
d_call: TRBD2
j_call: TRBJ2-3
cdr3_aa: CASNASGVTDTQYF
cdr3_nt: TGTGCCAGTAATGCTAGCGGGGTCACAGATACGCAGTATTTT

v_call: TRBV5-8
clone_size: few
d_call: .
j_call: TRBJ2-2
cdr3_aa: CASSLPGTVGTGELFF
cdr3_nt: TGTGCCAGCAGTCTCCCTGGCACAGTAGGCACCGGGGAGCTGTTTTTT

v_call: TRBV9
clone_size: few
d_call: .
j_call: TRBJ1-3
cdr3_aa: CASSTSGNTIYF
cdr3_nt: TGTGCCAGCAGCACGTCTGGAAACACCATATATTTT

v_call: TRBV19
clone_size: .
d_call: .
j_call: TRBJ2-5
cdr3_aa: CASKKGRQETQYF
cdr3_nt: TGTGCCAGTAAAAAAGGTCGTCAAGAGACCCAGTACTTC

v_call: TRBV30
clone_size: .
d_call: .
j_call: TRBJ1-5
cdr3_aa: CAWSLPRNQPQHF
cdr3_nt: TGTGCCTGGAGTCTACCACGCAATCAGCCCCAGCATTTT

v_call: TRBV3-1/TRBV3-2
clone_size: .
d_call: .
j_call: TRBJ2-7
cdr3_aa: CASSQGWEGWQYF
cdr3_nt: TGTGCCAGCAGCCAAGGCTGGGAAGGGTGGCAGTACTTC

v_call: TRBV28
clone_size: .
d_call: .
j_call: TRBJ1-6
cdr3_aa: CASSLGQGWSPLHF
cdr3_nt: TGTGCCAGCAGTTTAGGGCAGGGTTGGTCACCCCTCCACTTT

v_call: TRBV30
clone_size: .
d_call: .
j_call: TRBJ1-5
cdr3_aa: CAWSVERENQPQHF
cdr3_nt: TGTGCCTGGAGTGTAGAAAGGGAGAATCAGCCCCAGCATTTT

v_call: TRBV2
clone_size: .
d_call: TRBD1
j_call: TRBJ1-4
cdr3_aa: CASSDTQGAILFF
cdr3_nt: TGTGCCAGCAGTGATACCCAGGGGGCGATTCTGTTTTTT

v_call: TRBV11-2
clone_size: once
d_call: .
j_call: TRBJ2-1
cdr3_aa: CASSLAGSSYNEQFF
cdr3_nt: TGTGCCAGCAGCTTAGCCGGCAGCTCCTACAATGAGCAGTTCTTC

v_call: TRBV10-3
clone_size: .
d_call: TRBD1
j_call: TRBJ1-2
cdr3_aa: CAISETGQGTNYGYTF
cdr3_nt: TGTGCCATCAGTGAGACAGGACAGGGCACTAACTATGGCTACACCTTC

v_call: TRBV9
clone_size: .
d_call: .
j_call: TRBJ2-2
cdr3_aa: CASRPVANTGELFF
cdr3_nt: TGTGCCAGCAGGCCAGTCGCGAACACCGGGGAGCTGTTTTTT

v_call: TRBV20-1
clone_size: .
d_call: .
j_call: TRBJ1-2
cdr3_aa: CSASFYGAGGGYTF
cdr3_nt: TGCAGTGCTAGTTTCTATGGAGCCGGGGGTGGCTACACCTTC

v_call: TRBV28
clone_size: .
d_call: TRBD1
j_call: TRBJ1-2
cdr3_aa: CASSFRDRDYGYTF
cdr3_nt: TGTGCCAGCAGTTTCCGGGACAGAGACTATGGCTACACCTTC

v_call: TRBV10-1
clone_size: few
d_call: .
j_call: TRBJ2-5
cdr3_aa: CASSVGETQYF
cdr3_nt: TGCGCCAGCAGCGTTGGAGAGACCCAGTACTTC

v_call: TRBV2
clone_size: .
d_call: .
j_call: TRBJ2-2
cdr3_aa: CASSGGGYTGELFF
cdr3_nt: TGTGCCAGCAGTGGTGGCGGATACACCGGGGAGCTGTTTTTT

v_call: TRBV6-5
clone_size: .
d_call: TRBD1
j_call: TRBJ2-5
cdr3_aa: CASRRGQLGTQYF
cdr3_nt: TGTGCCAGCAGAAGGGGACAGTTAGGGACCCAGTACTTC

v_call: TRBV27
clone_size: .
d_call: .
j_call: TRBJ1-5
cdr3_aa: CASSSLNQPQHF
cdr3_nt: TGTGCCAGCAGTTCATTAAATCAGCCCCAGCATTTT

v_call: TRBV6-5
clone_size: .
d_call: .
j_call: TRBJ1-2
cdr3_aa: CASSYEGNYGYTF
cdr3_nt: TGTGCCAGCAGTTACGAGGGAAACTATGGCTACACCTTC

v_call: TRBV18
clone_size: once
d_call: TRBD2
j_call: TRBJ2-1
cdr3_aa: CASSPRLAETYNEQFF
cdr3_nt: TGTGCCAGCTCACCCCGACTAGCGGAAACCTACAATGAGCAGTTCTTC

v_call: TRBV24-1
clone_size: .
d_call: TRBD2
j_call: TRBJ2-3
cdr3_aa: CATSDFRLGLAGGTDTQYF
cdr3_nt: TGTGCCACCAGTGATTTCCGTCTGGGGCTAGCGGGAGGGACAGATACGCAGTATTTT

v_call: TRBV5-1
clone_size: .
d_call: .
j_call: TRBJ1-2
cdr3_aa: CASSLDGGNYGYTF
cdr3_nt: TGCGCCAGCAGCTTGGATGGGGGTAACTATGGCTACACCTTC

v_call: TRBV9
clone_size: .
d_call: .
j_call: TRBJ2-3
cdr3_aa: CASSKKIELVSSTDTQYF
cdr3_nt: TGTGCCAGCAGCAAAAAGATCGAACTAGTATCTAGCACAGATACGCAGTATTTT

v_call: TRBV6-1
clone_size: .
d_call: TRBD1
j_call: TRBJ1-2
cdr3_aa: CASSGPGTGSNYGYTF
cdr3_nt: TGTGCCAGCAGTGGTCCCGGGACAGGGTCGAACTATGGCTACACCTTC

v_call: TRBV5-1
clone_size: .
d_call: .
j_call: TRBJ1-1
cdr3_aa: CASSLSVRSNTEAFF
cdr3_nt: TGCGCCAGCAGCTTGTCGGTTAGATCTAACACTGAAGCTTTCTTT

v_call: TRBV5-6
clone_size: .
d_call: TRBD2
j_call: TRBJ2-1
cdr3_aa: CASRVATSAYNEQFF
cdr3_nt: TGTGCCAGCAGGGTGGCGACTAGCGCATACAATGAGCAGTTCTTC

v_call: TRBV28
clone_size: .
d_call: .
j_call: TRBJ2-1
cdr3_aa: CASYTRSSYNEQFF
cdr3_nt: TGTGCCAGCTATACTCGGAGCTCCTACAATGAGCAGTTCTTC

v_call: TRBV5-5
clone_size: .
d_call: TRBD1
j_call: TRBJ1-2
cdr3_aa: CASSQDRGYGYTF
cdr3_nt: TGTGCCAGCAGCCAAGACAGGGGCTATGGCTACACCTTC

v_call: TRBV7-3
clone_size: .
d_call: .
j_call: TRBJ2-1
cdr3_aa: CASSSLGGAYNEQFF
cdr3_nt: TGTGCCAGCAGCTCCCTCGGGGGAGCCTACAATGAGCAGTTCTTC